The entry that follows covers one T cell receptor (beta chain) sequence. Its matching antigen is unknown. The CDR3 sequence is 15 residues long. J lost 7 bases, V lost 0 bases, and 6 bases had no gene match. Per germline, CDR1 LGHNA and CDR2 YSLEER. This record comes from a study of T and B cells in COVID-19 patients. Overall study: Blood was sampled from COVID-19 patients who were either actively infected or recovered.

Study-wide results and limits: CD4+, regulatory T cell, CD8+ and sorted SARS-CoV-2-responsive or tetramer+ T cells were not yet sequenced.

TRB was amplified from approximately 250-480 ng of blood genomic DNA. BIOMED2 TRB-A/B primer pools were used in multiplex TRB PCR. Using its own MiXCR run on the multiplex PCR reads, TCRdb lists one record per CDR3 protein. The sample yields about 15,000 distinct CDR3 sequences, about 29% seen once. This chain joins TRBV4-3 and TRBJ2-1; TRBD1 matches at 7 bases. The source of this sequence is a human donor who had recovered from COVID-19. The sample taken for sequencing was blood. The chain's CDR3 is CASSQDRRDRNEQFF. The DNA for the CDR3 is TGCGCCAGCAGCCAAGACCGCCGGGACAGAAATGAGCAGTTCTTC.